These 17 T cell receptor beta chains were sequenced from one sample in a study of OX40 agonist ivuxolimab in advanced cancers. Libraries were prepared by immunoSEQ multiplex PCR; TCRdb keeps only in-frame clonotypes and omits some of them. The table lists tens of thousands of clones, 65% to 85% of them singletons. The material was CD4+ or CD8+ T cells sorted from blood, obtained in a trial of the OX40 agonist ivuxolimab. These receptors originate from an adult with an advanced solid tumor such as melanoma, head and neck, liver or kidney cancer.

The rearrangement links TRBV10-2 to TRBJ2-1; D remains unclear. CDR1 is WSHSY and CDR2 is SAAADI in the germline V gene. The V end was cut by 2 bases, the J end by 5 bases, with 4 bases between. The CDR3 loop spans 12 amino acids. The CDR3 is CASSEVDNEQFF. The CDR3, as DNA: TGCGCCAGCAGTGAGGTGGACAATGAGCAGTTCTTC.

V usage is TRBV5-4 and J usage is TRBJ2-3; D is ambiguous. This CDR3 spans 15 amino acids. The germline gives CDR1 SGHNT, CDR2 YYREEE (reference sequence). Trimming stripped 2 bases from V and 6 bases from J, with 16 bases between. The CDR3 protein is CASSFGVTGKDTQYF. The CDR3 DNA sequence: TGTGCCAGCAGCTTTGGGGTCACGGGTAAGGATACGCAGTATTTT.

V usage is TRBV15 and J usage is TRBJ2-1; D perhaps matches TRBD2 (6 bases). V lost 3 bases and J lost 3, with 12 bases in between. Germline loops: CDR1 LNHNV, CDR2 YYDKDF (reference sequence). The CDR3 consists of 15 residues. CDR3 sequence: CATSSRRGLYNEQFF. The CDR3 nucleotides read TGTGCCACCAGCAGCCGGCGGGGTCTCTACAATGAGCAGTTCTTC.

The gene calls are TRBV6-1 and TRBJ1-5; the D is unclear. V lost 10 bases to trimming and J lost 2 bases, with 12 bases between them. CDR1 and CDR2 (germline): MNHNS, SASEGT. The CDR3 consists of 13 residues. The CDR3 loop reads CATAPQGNQPQHF. In DNA, the CDR3 is TGTGCCACCGCCCCGCAGGGCAATCAGCCCCAGCATTTT.

V gene TRBV14 combines with J gene TRBJ2-3, with no clear D. From germline, CDR1 is SGHDN and CDR2 FVKESK. V lost 1 base to trimming and J lost 2 bases, with 7 bases between them. The CDR3 runs to 14 residues. This CDR3 reads CASSQATITDTQYF. DNA of the CDR3: TGTGCCAGCAGCCAAGCCACAATCACAGATACGCAGTATTTT.

The chain recombines TRBV9 with TRBJ1-2; D not certain. Trimming removed 0 bases at V and 5 bases at J, with 8 bases between. The CDR3 runs 13 residues. The germline V gene has CDR1 SGDLS and CDR2 YYNGEE. The CDR3 nucleotides read TGTGCCAGCAGCGTAGGGCCGATGTATGGCTACACCTTC. It codes for CASSVGPMYGYTF.

The V and J genes are TRBV6-5 and TRBJ2-2; 12 positions match TRBD2. V lost 0 bases, J lost 9 bases, and 5 bases stayed unmatched. This CDR3 spans 16 amino acids. Germline V gives CDR1 MNHEY, CDR2 SVGAGI. The CDR3 DNA follows: TGTGCCAGCAGTTACTCGACTAGCGGGAGAGTGAGGGAGCTGTTTTTT. Translation gives CASSYSTSGRVRELFF.

The rearrangement joins TRBV27 to TRBJ1-1, with D unclear. The CDR3 is 14 residues long. Germline lookup yields CDR1 MNHEY and CDR2 SMNVEV (reference sequence). V was clipped by 3 bases and J by 7 bases, with 15 bases between them. CDR3 in amino acids: CASSFQTRNGEAFF. DNA of the CDR3: TGTGCCAGCAGTTTTCAGACCCGAAACGGTGAAGCTTTCTTT.

This clone was recorded a few times. The V call is TRBV9, the J call TRBJ2-3; 8 bases fit TRBD1. The CDR3 length is 18 residues. Germline trimming cut 2 bases from V and 0 bases from J; bases unmatched to any gene: 11. Germline-derived CDR1 and CDR2 are SGDLS and YYNGEE. For the CDR3, the DNA is TGTGCCAGCAGCGTTGGAGATGGGACAGGTACTAGCACAGATACGCAGTATTTT. Translating it yields CASSVGDGTGTSTDTQYF.

This chain connects TRBV6-1 to TRBJ1-5, with 8 bases identical to TRBD1. V was clipped by 4 bases and J by 0 bases; unmatched bases: 8. Germline CDR1 MNHNS, CDR2 SASEGT. CDR3 size: 17 residues. The CDR3 spells CASSGQGTVRSNQPQHF. The CDR3 coding sequence is TGTGCCAGCAGTGGACAGGGGACGGTTCGTAGCAATCAGCCCCAGCATTTT.

The CDR3 DNA reads as TGTGCCAGCAGCTGGGGACAGGAGACCCAGTACTTC. Amino acids: CASSWGQETQYF. The chain links TRBV5-4 to TRBJ2-5; 7 nucleotides agree with TRBD1. The length of the CDR3 is 12 residues. Germline V lookup: CDR1 SGHNT, CDR2 YYREEE (reference sequence). Trimming at V came to 3 bases and at J to 5 bases, leaving 1 base not matched to a gene.

The chain combines TRBV27 with TRBJ2-3; 7 bases match TRBD1. V trimming: 2 bases; J trimming: 9 bases; junction bases outside the gene matches: 5. Germline loops: CDR1 MNHEY, CDR2 SMNVEV (reference sequence). This CDR3 comprises 13 residues. The CDR3 here is CASSLRQGATQYF. Here the CDR3 DNA reads TGTGCCAGCAGTTTAAGACAGGGAGCGACGCAGTATTTT.

This clone has only a few counts. The chain joins TRBV6-1 to TRBJ1-1; D is ambiguous. Germline CDR1 reads MNHNS; CDR2 reads SASEGT. Trimming took off 7 bases at V and 0 bases at J, with 3 bases between the two ends. The CDR3 spans 11 residues. In nucleotides, the CDR3 is TGTGCCAGCACGATGAACACTGAAGCTTTCTTT. Translation: CASTMNTEAFF.

The chain is built from TRBV27 and TRBJ2-5; 9 positions match TRBD2. Germline V gene data show CDR1 as MNHEY and CDR2 as SMNVEV (reference sequence). The CDR3 has 16 residues. The V and J ends lost 4 bases and 5 bases, in that order; junction bases with no gene match: 11. The CDR3 here is CASSYTSSGIEETQYF. CDR3 coding DNA: TGTGCCAGCAGTTACACCTCTAGCGGGATCGAGGAGACCCAGTACTTC.

This clone showed up just a few times. The chain links TRBV7-3 to TRBJ2-7; D perhaps matches TRBD2 (5 bases). The germline V gene encodes CDR1 SGHTA and CDR2 FQGTGA. The CDR3 covers 14 residues. V gave up 3 bases and J gave up 7 bases, with 16 bases separating them. The CDR3 coding sequence is TGTGCCAGCAGCTTGAATTCTATTCCGGGGGAGCAGTACTTC. Translated, it gives CASSLNSIPGEQYF.

This clone was observed a handful of times. V and J are TRBV6-1 and TRBJ2-3; 10 bases fit TRBD2. Germline lookup yields CDR1 MNHNS and CDR2 SASEGT. The CDR3 length is 15 residues. V lost 4 bases and J lost 0; bases outside the gene matches: 1. Here the CDR3 reads CASSVLAGSTDTQYF. The CDR3 bases are TGTGCCAGCAGTGTACTAGCGGGAAGCACAGATACGCAGTATTTT.

This chain uses TRBV13 with TRBJ1-3, with D perhaps TRBD1 (5 bases). V lost 5 bases and J lost 0, with 17 bases in between. The V gene's germline CDR1 is PRHDT and CDR2 FYEKMQ (reference sequence). This CDR3 is built from 17 residues. CDR3 amino acids: CASSLSTAKFSGNTIYF. CDR3 nucleotides: TGTGCCAGCAGCCTATCGACAGCCAAGTTCTCTGGAAACACCATATATTTT.